The rows below give T cell receptor beta chains drawn from one sample of a study of T cells after yellow fever vaccination. Each CDR3 protein is one row after TCRdb ran MiXCR on the 5' RACE reads. The repertoire holds just over 300,000 distinct CDR3 sequences, with 3% to 4.5% as singletons. This specimen consisted of PBMCs, obtained on the day of the yellow fever booster vaccination. The receptors originated from a man aged 18-30 years who received the YFV17D yellow fever vaccine. CDR3s include the opening cysteine and the closing phenylalanine or tryptophan. A D gene is named only where the DNA matches it firmly. A row's size may be missing; if present it is once, few, many or a size class.

DNA,CDR3,D,V,size,J
TGTGCCAGCAGCCAACCGGCTAGCGGGGGGGCTTGGACCGGGGAGCTGTTTTTT,CASSQPASGGAWTGELFF,TRBD2,TRBV4-2,many,TRBJ2-2
TGCGCCAGCAGGCGACTAGCGGGGGATCTCCAAGAGACCCAGTACTTC,CASRRLAGDLQETQYF,TRBD2,TRBV5-1,many,TRBJ2-5
TGTGCCAGCAGCGCAGTGACCGGGGAGCTGTTTTTT,CASSAVTGELFF,-,TRBV7-9,few,TRBJ2-2
TGCAGCGTTGCTCCTAGACAGGGTAGGGGTGAAGCTTTCTTT,CSVAPRQGRGEAFF,TRBD1,TRBV29-1,many,TRBJ1-1
TGCAGCGTTGAGTTGAGGGGGCAGGGAGAGACCCAGTACTTC,CSVELRGQGETQYF,TRBD1,TRBV29-1,few,TRBJ2-5
TGTGCCAGCATGGATGGACGATTTGAAGCTTTCTTT,CASMDGRFEAFF,-,TRBV28,-,TRBJ1-1
TGCGCCAGCAGTTCATCGACAGGGAACTCCTACGAGCAGTACTTC,CASSSSTGNSYEQYF,TRBD1,TRBV5-1,-,TRBJ2-7
TGCAGCGTTCAACCTTGGACTAGCGGGAGTGATACGCAGTATTTT,CSVQPWTSGSDTQYF,TRBD2,TRBV29-1,few,TRBJ2-3
TGTGCCAGCAGCCAAGTTGGGACGCTATCGGGCGGCTACACCTTC,CASSQVGTLSGGYTF,-,TRBV14,many,TRBJ1-2
TGCAGTGTTCGTGGGCCATATGGCTACACCTTC,CSVRGPYGYTF,-,TRBV20-1,-,TRBJ1-2
TGTGCTAGTGGTTCGGGCCTCGAGGAAGCTAACTATGGCTACACCTTC,CASGSGLEEANYGYTF,-,TRBV12-5,few,TRBJ1-2
TGTGCCAGCAGCTTAGAAGTGGGGAATCAGCCCCAGCATTTT,CASSLEVGNQPQHF,-,TRBV7-9,many,TRBJ1-5
TGTGCCAGTAGTATTTCAGGGCCCTTCGAGGGGGAGCAGTTCTTC,CASSISGPFEGEQFF,-,TRBV19,-,TRBJ2-1
TGTGCCAGCAGCCAAGGAGGAGATACGCAGTATTTT,CASSQGGDTQYF,-,TRBV4-2,many,TRBJ2-3
TGTGCCAGCAGTGGGGAGACAGGGGAAAACACCGGGGAGCTGTTTTTT,CASSGETGENTGELFF,TRBD1,TRBV2,many,TRBJ2-2
TGTGCCAGCAGCTCCCAAATAGGCACTGAAGCTTTCTTT,CASSSQIGTEAFF,-,TRBV7-9,many,TRBJ1-1
TGTGCCAGCAGTCACAGACAGGGGACAGATACGCAGTATTTT,CASSHRQGTDTQYF,TRBD1,TRBV28,-,TRBJ2-3
TGTGCCAGCAGAAAGACAGTCCCCTACGAGCAGTACTTC,CASRKTVPYEQYF,-,TRBV28,many,TRBJ2-7
TGTGCCAGCAGTGCCAGGACTAGCGGGGGTCGTACGCAGTATTTT,CASSARTSGGRTQYF,TRBD2,TRBV6-4,many,TRBJ2-3
TGTGCCAGCAGCTTAGGGGGGGCGAGAGGTGAAGAGACCCAGTACTTC,CASSLGGARGEETQYF,-,TRBV7-2,few,TRBJ2-5
TGTGCCAGCAGCTTTGGACAGGGAAAGACCCAGTACTTC,CASSFGQGKTQYF,TRBD1,TRBV7-8,many,TRBJ2-5
TGTGCCAGCAGCTTAGCGCGGGCAGGGCAAGAGACCCAGTACTTC,CASSLARAGQETQYF,-,TRBV7-8,many,TRBJ2-5
TGCAGTGCCACTGGACGGGGAACCTATGGCTACACCTTC,CSATGRGTYGYTF,-,TRBV20-1,-,TRBJ1-2
TGCGCCAGCAGCCAAGGAGTGCAGGGGTTTAATGAAAAACTGTTTTTT,CASSQGVQGFNEKLFF,-,TRBV4-3,many,TRBJ1-4
TGTGCCAGCCCTCTCGGGGCCTATGGCTACACCTTC,CASPLGAYGYTF,-,TRBV6-2/TRBV6-3,few,TRBJ1-2
TGCGCCAGCAGCTGGGGGACTAGCGGGGTTCTGCCGGTAAGGGCAGATACGCAGTATTTT,CASSWGTSGVLPVRADTQYF,TRBD2,TRBV5-1,many,TRBJ2-3
TGCGCCAGCAGATTTCAGCCGGGACACCCTCAAGAGACCCAGTACTTC,CASRFQPGHPQETQYF,-,TRBV5-1,many,TRBJ2-5
TGTGCCACCAGTGATAGCTGGGGCTCCTACAATGAGCAGTTCTTC,CATSDSWGSYNEQFF,-,TRBV24-1,-,TRBJ2-1
TGCAGTGCTAGAACTAAGGCTAGCGGGGATAACTACAATGAGCAGTTCTTC,CSARTKASGDNYNEQFF,TRBD2,TRBV20-1,-,TRBJ2-1
TGCGCCAGCAGCTTTGGGCTAGCGGACAATGAGCAGTTCTTC,CASSFGLADNEQFF,TRBD2,TRBV5-1,many,TRBJ2-1
TGTGCCAGCAGCTTAGTTGGGACAGGGTTGTATCAGCCCCAGCATTTT,CASSLVGTGLYQPQHF,TRBD1,TRBV7-9,many,TRBJ1-5
TGTGCCACCAGCAGTGGCCCTACGCTGCAGTACTTC,CATSSGPTLQYF,-,TRBV15,many,TRBJ2-7
TGTGCCAGCGGACAGGGTTGGGATTACGAGCAGTACTTC,CASGQGWDYEQYF,TRBD1,TRBV2,-,TRBJ2-7
TGTGCCAGCAGCCAATACGGTACAGATACGCAGTATTTT,CASSQYGTDTQYF,-,TRBV3-1,many,TRBJ2-3
TGTGCCAGCAGCTTAGGACAGGGGTATAATTCACCCCTCCACTTT,CASSLGQGYNSPLHF,TRBD1,TRBV7-8,many,TRBJ1-6
TGCAGTGTACCCCCCGGACAGGGTGCAGATACGCAGTATTTT,CSVPPGQGADTQYF,TRBD1,TRBV20-1,many,TRBJ2-3
TGTGCCAGCAGTGTATCCCCTGCGGGGACGAGAACCCAGTACTTC,CASSVSPAGTRTQYF,-,TRBV12-3/TRBV12-4,few,TRBJ2-5
TGTGCCAGCAGTTTATTTGTCGTTTCTGACACAGATACGCAGTATTTT,CASSLFVVSDTDTQYF,-,TRBV28,few,TRBJ2-3